Below are 22 T cell receptor beta chains sequenced from a single sample in a study of blood T cell repertoires in COVID-19 (dated by TCRdb to about 2020). The library was prepared using the immunoSEQ multiplex PCR assay. The immuneACCESS repertoire file appears here via TCRdb, limited to in-frame rearrangements. These files lack a portion of the clones; in checked studies, under half of the deficit traces to unresolved V genes, and the cause of the others is not known. This sample lists 200,000 to 300,000 clones; about nine tenths were detected once. The leading ten clones occupy 6.2% of the sample. The sequencing input was peripheral blood. The source is a man aged 55 to 70 with acute or convalescent COVID-19.

This clone was detected once. This chain uses TRBV19 with TRBJ1-4; D is possibly TRBD1 (5 bases). The CDR3 covers 15 residues. CDR1 is LNHDA, CDR2 SQIVND, per germline (reference sequence). With 5 bases removed from V and 0 bases from J, the gap between germline ends came to 10 bases. The CDR3 DNA reads TGTGCCAGTAGTCCAGGGAGGTCAACTAATGAAAAACTGTTTTTT. Its translation: CASSPGRSTNEKLFF.

V is TRBV18 and J is TRBJ2-1, with 10 bases matching TRBD2. CDR3 length: 15 residues. V shed 0 bases, J shed 5 bases, and the junction held 1 base outside the gene matches. Germline CDR1 and CDR2: KGHSH and LQKENI. The CDR3, as DNA: TGTGCCAGCTCACCACCAGCGGGAGGGGACAATGAGCAGTTCTTC. It is translated as CASSPPAGGDNEQFF.

CDR3 loop: CASSFTGRSSGNTIYF. Here the CDR3 DNA reads TGTGCCAGCAGCTTCACAGGACGGAGCTCTGGAAACACCATATATTTT. This chain connects TRBV11-2 to TRBJ1-3; perhaps TRBD1 as D (5 bases). V lost 3 bases to trimming and J lost 0 bases, with 12 bases between them. The V gene's germline CDR1 is SGHAT and CDR2 FQNNGV. The CDR3 has 16 residues.

The chain employs TRBV10-3 and TRBJ2-1; the match to TRBD2 covers 9 bases. Germline lookup yields CDR1 ENHRY and CDR2 SYGVKD. V lost 3 bases, J lost 7 bases, and 7 bases stayed unmatched. The CDR3 sequence is 15 residues long. The CDR3 nucleotides are TGTGCCATCAGTGAACAGCGGGAGGTTCAGAATGAGCAGTTCTTC. It specifies CAISEQREVQNEQFF.

J is TRBJ1-1 and V is TRBV6-2 or TRBV6-3; D may be TRBD1 (5 bases). From germline, CDR1 is MNHEY and CDR2 SVGEGT. The CDR3 length is 15 residues. V was pared by 2 bases and J by 6 bases, with 16 bases between. The CDR3 DNA reads TGTGCCAGCAGTTACGGAACGGGGAGGGGTGCTGAAGCTTTCTTT. It specifies CASSYGTGRGAEAFF.

J is TRBJ2-7 and V is TRBV29-1; D uncertain. V gave up 0 bases and J gave up 6 bases, with 12 bases separating them. The CDR3 totals 13 residues. Looked up from germline, CDR1 is SQVTM and CDR2 is ANQGSEA. CDR3 loop: CSVEDVRPGEQYF. The DNA for the CDR3 is TGCAGCGTTGAAGACGTCCGCCCGGGCGAGCAGTACTTC.

V gene TRBV5-5 combines with J gene TRBJ1-4; tentative D call: TRBD1 (5 bases). The CDR3 runs 13 residues. V shed 4 bases and J shed 4 bases, with 8 bases lying between them. Germline lookup yields CDR1 SGHKS and CDR2 YYEKEE (reference sequence). In DNA, the CDR3 is TGTGCCAGCAGCGTAGGGGTTAATGAAAAACTGTTTTTT. Translation gives CASSVGVNEKLFF.

This chain uses TRBV14 with TRBJ1-2; 8 nucleotides match TRBD1. The CDR3 runs to 15 residues. V trimming: 0 bases; J trimming: 4 bases; junction bases outside the gene matches: 4. Germline V lookup: CDR1 SGHDN, CDR2 FVKESK. The CDR3 bases are TGTGCCAGCAGCCAAGATGGGACAGGTGTCTATGGCTACACCTTC. It encodes CASSQDGTGVYGYTF.

The J gene is TRBJ2-3, the V gene TRBV5-5, with TRBD2 identical over 8 bases. This CDR3 spans 15 amino acids. CDR1 SGHKS and CDR2 YYEKEE come from the germline V gene (reference sequence). V lost 3 bases, J lost 4 bases, and 7 bases stayed unmatched. CDR3 nucleotide sequence: TGTGCCAGCAGCTCAGACGGGAGGGCGTCAGATACGCAGTATTTT. Its translation: CASSSDGRASDTQYF.

V gene TRBV7-2 combines with J gene TRBJ2-7, with 10 bases that match TRBD2. The germline V gene encodes CDR1 SGHTA and CDR2 FQGNSA. The V gene end was trimmed by 5 bases and the J gene end by 2 bases; junction bases not matched to a gene: 9. The CDR3 has 16 residues. The DNA of the CDR3 is TGTGCCAGCAGCCTACACGGACTAGCGGAACCCTACGAGCAGTACTTC. This sequence encodes CASSLHGLAEPYEQYF.

This chain uses TRBV12-3 or TRBV12-4 with TRBJ1-2, with D possibly being TRBD1 (5 bases). This CDR3 comprises 12 residues. Trimming pared 7 bases from V and 2 bases from J, leaving 8 bases between. For the CDR3, the DNA is TGTGCCAGCAAGGCAGGGAACTATGGCTACACCTTC. This encodes CASKAGNYGYTF.

The genes are TRBV4-1 and TRBJ2-5, with 8 bases lining up with TRBD2. Germline CDR1 is MGHRA and CDR2 is YSYEKL. Trimming at V came to 0 bases and at J to 1 base, leaving 7 bases not matched to a gene. The CDR3 is made up of 17 amino acids. CDR3 DNA sequence: TGCGCCAGCAGCCAAGATCTAAGCGGGAGTTCCCAAGAGACCCAGTACTTC. Protein: CASSQDLSGSSQETQYF.

The CDR3 bases are TGCAGCGTTGGCCGGGACAGGGGACCCAATGAGCAGTTCTTC. As protein: CSVGRDRGPNEQFF. V and J are TRBV29-1 and TRBJ2-1, with 10 nucleotides matching TRBD1. The junction had 6 bases not matched to a gene; V was cut back by 4 bases and J by 6 bases. CDR1 is SQVTM and CDR2 is ANQGSEA in the germline V gene. CDR3 length: 14 residues.

This clone came up a few times. The genes are TRBV19 and TRBJ1-2; TRBD1 is a possible D gene (5 bases). There are 16 residues in the CDR3. Germline V gene data show CDR1 as LNHDA and CDR2 as SQIVND (reference sequence). V gave up 7 bases and J gave up 8 bases, with 26 bases separating them. The CDR3: CASNPSFADNYLGYTF. The CDR3 nucleotides read TGTGCCAGTAACCCGTCTTTTGCGGACAACTATCTAGGCTACACCTTC.

This chain links TRBV7-9 with TRBJ2-1; maybe TRBD2 (6 bases). Germline V CDR1 and CDR2: SEHNR, FQNEAQ (reference sequence). V was shortened by 4 bases and J by 8 bases, with 15 bases between the two germline ends. The CDR3 is made up of 14 amino acids. The chain's CDR3 is CASSSLAGGDEQFF. CDR3 nucleotides: TGTGCCAGCAGCTCCCTGGCGGGCGGGGATGAGCAGTTCTTC.

V and J are TRBV6-1 and TRBJ2-7; 12 nucleotides line up with TRBD2. Germline V gene data show CDR1 as MNHNS and CDR2 as SASEGT. The junction had 4 bases not matched to a gene; V was cut back by 2 bases and J by 2 bases. The CDR3 loop spans 16 amino acids. In nucleotides, the CDR3 is TGTGCCAGCAGTGAACCCCTAGCGGGAGGGCCCTACGAGCAGTACTTC. It translates to CASSEPLAGGPYEQYF.

This clone is a singleton in its sample. The rearrangement links TRBV4-2 to TRBJ2-2, with TRBD1 matching over 10 bases. V lost 6 bases to trimming and J lost 10 bases; unmatched junction nucleotides: 8. Germline loops: CDR1 LGHNA, CDR2 YNFKEQ. The CDR3 totals 14 residues. The chain's CDR3 is CASRSDRGLEELFF. The DNA for the CDR3 is TGTGCCAGCAGATCCGACAGGGGGCTAGAGGAGCTGTTTTTT.

This rearrangement joins TRBV19 to TRBJ2-1; a possible D gene is TRBD2 (7 bases). Germline values: CDR1 LNHDA, CDR2 SQIVND (reference sequence). Trimming left V 5 bases short and J 4 bases short, with 15 bases between. The CDR3 totals 15 residues. The DNA of the CDR3 is TGTGCCAGTAGTCCGGAGGGGGGGGCATACAATGAGCAGTTCTTC. Translation: CASSPEGGAYNEQFF.

V gene TRBV6-6 combines with J gene TRBJ2-1; D gene ambiguous. Germline CDR1 and CDR2: MNHNY and SVGAGI (reference sequence). The CDR3 contains 13 residues. Trimming stripped 6 bases from V and 0 bases from J, with 6 bases between. The CDR3 is CASSEASYNEQFF. DNA of the CDR3: TGTGCCAGCAGCGAGGCCTCCTACAATGAGCAGTTCTTC.

This clone was seen a few times. V usage is TRBV19 and J usage is TRBJ1-6, with D perhaps TRBD1 (5 bases). From germline, CDR1 is LNHDA and CDR2 SQIVND (reference sequence). The CDR3 is made up of 16 amino acids. Trimming left V 3 bases short and J 7 bases short, with 16 bases between. Written as DNA, the CDR3 is TGTGCCAGTAGTATCCGGCAGGGCGGGAACAATTCACCCCTCCACTTT. It encodes CASSIRQGGNNSPLHF.

This clone was picked up a small number of times. The chain is built from TRBV6-1 and TRBJ1-4; possible D gene TRBD1, 6 bases. Trimming stripped 1 base from V and 8 bases from J, with 11 bases between. This CDR3 contains 14 residues. CDR1 and CDR2 (germline): MNHNS, SASEGT. CDR3 residues: CASSEVQGEEKLFF. The DNA of the CDR3 is TGTGCCAGCAGTGAAGTACAGGGCGAAGAAAAACTGTTTTTT.

J is TRBJ2-3 and V is TRBV5-1; TRBD2 matches at 10 bases. The J segment lost 0 bases and the V segment lost 8 bases, leaving 6 bases of the junction unmatched. Germline V lookup: CDR1 SGHRS, CDR2 YFSETQ. This CDR3 has 15 residues. CDR3 amino acids: CASQLAGSSTDTQYF. The CDR3 nucleotides read TGCGCCAGTCAACTAGCGGGATCTAGCACAGATACGCAGTATTTT.